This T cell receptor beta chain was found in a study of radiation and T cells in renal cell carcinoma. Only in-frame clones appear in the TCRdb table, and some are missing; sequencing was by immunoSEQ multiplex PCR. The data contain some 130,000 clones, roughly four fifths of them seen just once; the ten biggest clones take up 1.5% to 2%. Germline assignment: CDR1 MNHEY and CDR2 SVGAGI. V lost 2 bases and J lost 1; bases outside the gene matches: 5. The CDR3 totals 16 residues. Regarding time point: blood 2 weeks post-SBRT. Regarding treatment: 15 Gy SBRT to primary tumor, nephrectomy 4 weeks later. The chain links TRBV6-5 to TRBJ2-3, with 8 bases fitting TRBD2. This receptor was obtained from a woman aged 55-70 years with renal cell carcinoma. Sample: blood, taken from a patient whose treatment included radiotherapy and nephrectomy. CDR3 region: CASSYKAGDGTDTQYF. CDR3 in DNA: TGTGCCAGCAGTTACAAAGCGGGGGACGGCACAGATACGCAGTATTTT.